This record covers a single T cell receptor beta chain. The data are from a study of control samples from healthy donors and cancer patients. The CDR3 spans 12 residues. With 9 bases removed from V and 3 bases from J, the gap between germline ends came to 11 bases. The germline V gene has CDR1 LNHDA and CDR2 SQIVND (reference sequence). Clones were read by immunoSEQ multiplex PCR, and TCRdb kept only the in-frame ones, dropping some. The sample yields about 170,000 clones, 90% to 95% seen once. Sequenced input: blood. The chain couples TRBV19 to TRBJ1-2; no clear D. The sequence came from a young woman in good health. For the CDR3, the DNA is TGTGCCAGCCGAGACTTGGACTATGGCTACACCTTC. It translates to CASRDLDYGYTF.